This T cell receptor beta chain was identified during a study of blood T cell repertoires in COVID-19. The wider study: Samples came from the United States, Italy and Spain, spanning acute and convalescent COVID-19. Sources were T cells, B-cell-depleted T cells, or PBMCs; the material itself was cDNA or gDNA.

V was pared by 4 bases and J by 5 bases, with 7 bases of the junction left unmatched. This CDR3 spans 15 amino acids. Germline-derived CDR1 and CDR2 are LGHNA and YNFKEQ. Original processing methods: Amplifying reference gene primers gave estimates of nucleated cell counts. Some clones are missing from TCRdb's copy, which holds only in-frame ones; the method was immunoSEQ multiplex PCR. The D gene and trimming were derived from the DNA, and the V and J assignments and clone size from that table. This table has a few hundred thousand clones, about nine tenths appearing once. Sequenced sample: peripheral blood. This receptor was identified in a woman in her fifties or sixties with acute or convalescent COVID-19. The chain combines TRBV4-2 with TRBJ2-5; TRBD2 matches 10 bases. Here the CDR3 reads CASSPREAGGETQYF. CDR3 nucleotides: TGTGCCAGCAGCCCTAGGGAAGCGGGAGGGGAGACCCAGTACTTC.